This record concerns one TCR beta chain sequence. Its antigen is undetermined. This table comes from immunoSEQ multiplex PCR, and its TCRdb copy is limited to in-frame clones, with some not included. Of around 1,900,000 clones in the sample, 90% to 95% were seen once. Germline V gene lookup returns CDR1 LGHNT and CDR2 FRNRAP. The length of the CDR3 is 14 residues. Trimming left V 4 bases short and J 5 bases short, with 15 bases between. The sample comes from a study of shared clonotypes between healthy human individuals. Naive CD8 populations comprised CD45RO-negative cells positively selected for CCR7, excluding terminally differentiated effector memory CD45RA+ cells. Notes on the study in general: Clonotype sharing among the donors was expected to vary with sequencing depth. Richness estimates generally favored naive over memory subsets.

V is TRBV12-5 and J is TRBJ2-7; D is ambiguous. Sequenced input: naive CD8+ T cells from PBMCs. The clonotype originates from a man younger than 35 in good health. Some clones in this sample may be carry-over from other donors' samples. CDR3 bases: TGTGCTAGTGGTTACCCCGATAGTAGGGACGAGCAGTACTTC. It encodes CASGYPDSRDEQYF. The whole variable domain, remainder taken from reference TRBV12-5 and TRBJ2-7, is DARVTQTPRHKVTEMGQEVTMRCQPILGHNTVFWYRQTMMQGLELLAYFRNRAPLDDSGMPKDRFSAEMPDATLATLKIQPSEPRDSAVYFCASGYPDSRDEQYFGPGTRLTVT.